This T cell receptor (beta chain) was sequenced for a study of blood T cell repertoires in COVID-19 (dated by TCRdb to 2020 to 2022). Some background on the complete study: Samples from collaborators originated in the United States, Italy and Spain and spanned both the acute and convalescent phases of COVID-19. Sample metadata almost always included a de-identified subject ID, COVID-19 status, age in years and sex. The repertoires were released in a freely available public database intended as a resource for research on the immune response to SARS-CoV-2. The prospective study material was composed of cDNA or gDNA derived from T cells, B-cell-depleted T cells, or PBMCs. HLA class I and class II types, where available, came from metadata supplied by the sample provider rather than from assay-based typing. Samples were obtained from the ongoing ImmuneRACE study (first 160 participants) and from 1,200 or so subjects provided by 6 global collaborators. Deeply sampled blood TCRbeta repertoires from subjects exposed to, actively infected with, or recovered from COVID-19 were included in the dataset. The study at large found these results: How much clinical and demographic metadata was included differed by source and by participant, and the metadata was provided uncurated.

TCRbeta CDR3 regions were amplified from genomic DNA by means of the immunoSEQ Assay, a bias-controlled multiplex PCR. Per the authors' processing: The number of nucleated cells in each sample was estimated from the amplification of reference gene primers within the assay. To quantify the absolute abundance of each unique TCRbeta CDR3 rearrangement, sequence reads were collapsed and filtered. For each sample, productive Simpson clonality was calculated as the square root of Simpson's diversity index over productive rearrangements. As stored in TCRdb, this immuneACCESS dataset retains in-frame rearrangements with V and J assigned. A fraction of the clones does not appear; measured against another copy, unresolved V genes explain less than half of the discrepancy, and the remainder lacks a known reason. V and J calls plus clone size are reproduced from that table; the DNA served to infer D and trimming. The sample table contains some 460,000 clones; only one count was recorded for around 87% of them. The ten largest clones represent around 0.7% of the sample.

The CDR3 runs 14 amino acids, cysteine and phenylalanine included. The entry retains the CDR3 DNA only, 42 bases that are in frame from base 1. Based on the germline V gene, the CDR1 and CDR2 sequences are SGHAT and FQNNGV. V lost 6 bases and J lost 4 bases, and the count of bases not matched to a germline gene is 6. Enrolling through a virtual design, the prospective study's participants ranged in age from roughly 18 to 95 years and lived across around 25 United States geographic areas. In the prospective study, participants were assigned to cohorts based on the clinical history participants reported in a screening survey and a study questionnaire. ImmuneRACE Cohort 3 recovered participants were defined by two consecutive negative NP/OP PCR tests, healthcare professional clearance, or symptom resolution. Mobile phlebotomists in the prospective study collected whole blood, serum and a nasopharyngeal or oropharyngeal swab from every participant. Prospective study participants could optionally give additional blood draws and questionnaires over a roughly two-month period. Blood samples from the prospective study were shipped frozen or at room temperature prior to DNA extraction.

For this clone: Its antigen is currently not known. No qualities accompany the bases; no much larger clone lies one base away.

The V and J segments used are TRBV11-2 and TRBJ1-3, and TRBD1 aligns with 7 junction nucleotides. Material: PBMCs or T cells enriched from blood (not recorded which). The receptor's source is a woman aged 18-30 years who had recovered from COVID-19. The CDR3 reads CASRPLTGGNTIYF. DNA sequence: TGTGCCAGCAGGCCTTTGACAGGGGGAAACACCATATATTTT.